The clone carrying this T cell receptor beta chain was observed a few times. This CDR3 has 15 amino acids. CDR1 is KGHSH and CDR2 is LQKENI in the germline V gene. Trimming at V came to 6 bases and at J to 2 bases, leaving 5 bases not matched to a gene. The data derive from a study of blood T cell repertoires in COVID-19. About the study: T cells, B-cell-depleted T cells, or PBMCs supplied cDNA or gDNA.

Using immunoSEQ multiplex PCR, the repertoire was profiled, and TCRdb retains in-frame clones only, with some absent. The data show around 40,000 clones, with approximately 79% seen just once and 25% to 40% held by the top ten. V and J are TRBV18 and TRBJ2-3; 10 positions match TRBD2. The sequenced sample was peripheral blood. This receptor was obtained from a woman aged 80 or over with acute or convalescent COVID-19. CDR3 bases: TGTGCCAGCTCCCCGAGCGGGAGGGACACAGATACGCAGTATTTT. Its translation is CASSPSGRDTDTQYF.